The 10 T cell receptor beta chains reported below all come from one sample, sequenced in a study of T-cell memory formation after mild COVID-19. TCRdb re-analysed the 5' RACE reads in MiXCR, keeping a single row per CDR3 protein. The sample includes about 240,000 distinct CDR3 sequences, 8% to 10% seen only once; the top ten take 22%. The sequencing input was PBMCs or a T cell subset sorted from them (not recorded which). The receptors shown here come from a man aged 18-30 years who had mild COVID-19 (a few samples of this study predate the infection). Cell type and time point are not known.

This clonotype was detected only a few times. The CDR3 is CASSRVVNTEAFF. In nucleotides, the CDR3 is TGTGCCAGCAGCCGAGTTGTGAACACTGAAGCTTTCTTT. The rearrangement links TRBV11-1 to TRBJ1-1; no definite D call. The CDR3 contains 13 residues. The V gene lost 5 bases and the J gene lost 0 bases, with 7 bases spanning the gap. Germline values: CDR1 SGHAT, CDR2 FQDESV (reference sequence).

A few counts support this clonotype. The V call is TRBV7-9, the J call TRBJ1-1; weak D call: TRBD1 (5 bases). V was clipped by 6 bases and J by 3 bases, with 14 bases between them. This CDR3 contains 14 residues. The germline gives CDR1 SEHNR, CDR2 FQNEAQ (reference sequence). CDR3 amino acids: CASRPGTGDTEAFF. The CDR3 DNA sequence: TGTGCCAGCAGACCTGGGACGGGGGACACTGAAGCTTTCTTT. The whole variable domain, remainder taken from reference TRBV7-9 and TRBJ1-1, is DTGVSQNPRHKITKRGQNVTFRCDPISEHNRLYWYRQTLGQGPEFLTYFQNEAQLEKSRLLSDRFSAERPKGSFSTLEIQRTEQGDSAMYLCASRPGTGDTEAFFGQGTRLTVV.

The chain has TRBV4-3 and TRBJ2-1; TRBD2 might be the D (5 bases). CDR1 is LGHNA and CDR2 is YSLEER in the germline V gene. There are 17 residues in the CDR3. With 0 bases removed from V and 0 bases from J, the gap between germline ends came to 12 bases. In DNA form, the CDR3 reads TGCGCCAGCAGCCAAGAGGCTAGCAGACGCTCCTACAATGAGCAGTTCTTC. As protein: CASSQEASRRSYNEQFF.

The chain carries TRBV5-1 and TRBJ2-7, with a possible D match to TRBD1 (6 bases). V was trimmed by 4 bases and J by 0 bases, leaving 8 bases between them. This CDR3 is built from 13 residues. In germline, CDR1 is SGHRS, CDR2 YFSETQ. The CDR3 DNA is TGCGCCAGCAGCCGACAGGCCTCCTACGAGCAGTACTTC. This encodes CASSRQASYEQYF.

This clonotype was detected a few times. The J gene is TRBJ2-7, the V gene TRBV6-1; D unclear. CDR1 and CDR2 from the germline V gene are MNHNS and SASEGT. Trimming pared 0 bases from V and 1 base from J, leaving 7 bases between. The CDR3 contains 14 residues. The CDR3 loop is CASSEAGGSYEQYV. The CDR3 coding sequence is TGTGCCAGCAGTGAAGCGGGCGGATCCTACGAGCAGTACGTC.

To note about this clonotype: Sequence at one end of the junction differs from germline and may be a read error. This chain uses TRBV7-6 with TRBJ2-7; no definite D call. The CDR3 runs 15 residues. Germline CDR1 and CDR2: SGHVS and FNYEAQ. CDR3 loop: CASSLASLERGEQCF. The CDR3 nucleotides read TGTGCCAGCAGCCTCGCGTCCCTAGAAAGAGGCGAGCAGTGCTTC.

This clonotype was detected a few times. The chain employs TRBV3-1 and TRBJ2-3; D remains ambiguous. Germline V CDR1 and CDR2: LGHDT, YNNKEL (reference sequence). V was shortened by 0 bases and J by 2 bases, with 3 bases between the two germline ends. There are 13 residues in the CDR3. The CDR3 loop reads CASSQEFTDTQYF. As DNA, the CDR3 is TGTGCCAGCAGCCAAGAGTTCACAGATACGCAGTATTTT.

This clonotype showed up just a few times. V gene TRBV20-1 combines with J gene TRBJ2-2; 8 positions agree with TRBD2. CDR1 DFQATT and CDR2 SNEGSKA come from the germline V gene (reference sequence). CDR3 size: 14 residues. J gave up 5 bases and V 6 bases, and 8 bases lay outside the gene matches. The CDR3 DNA is TGCAGTGCCCGGGGAAGCGGGGGAACCGGGGAGCTGTTTTTT. This codes for CSARGSGGTGELFF.

This clonotype has more than one count but fewer than ten. V usage is TRBV5-5 and J usage is TRBJ1-2, with 9 bases lining up with TRBD1. Germline assignment: CDR1 SGHKS and CDR2 YYEKEE (reference sequence). The CDR3 consists of 14 residues. Trimming at V came to 5 bases and at J to 8 bases, leaving 10 bases not matched to a gene. In DNA, the CDR3 is TGTGCCAGCAGGCCGGACAGGGGCTATACCGGCTACACCTTC. The encoded protein is CASRPDRGYTGYTF.

This rearrangement joins TRBV5-1 to TRBJ2-7, with 12 bases lining up with TRBD2. Germline-derived CDR1 and CDR2 are SGHRS and YFSETQ. This CDR3 is built from 15 residues. The V and J ends lost 5 bases and 3 bases, in that order; junction bases with no gene match: 6. The CDR3 reads CASRSTSGGIYEQYF. CDR3 nucleotides: TGCGCCAGCAGGTCTACTAGCGGGGGGATCTACGAGCAGTACTTC.